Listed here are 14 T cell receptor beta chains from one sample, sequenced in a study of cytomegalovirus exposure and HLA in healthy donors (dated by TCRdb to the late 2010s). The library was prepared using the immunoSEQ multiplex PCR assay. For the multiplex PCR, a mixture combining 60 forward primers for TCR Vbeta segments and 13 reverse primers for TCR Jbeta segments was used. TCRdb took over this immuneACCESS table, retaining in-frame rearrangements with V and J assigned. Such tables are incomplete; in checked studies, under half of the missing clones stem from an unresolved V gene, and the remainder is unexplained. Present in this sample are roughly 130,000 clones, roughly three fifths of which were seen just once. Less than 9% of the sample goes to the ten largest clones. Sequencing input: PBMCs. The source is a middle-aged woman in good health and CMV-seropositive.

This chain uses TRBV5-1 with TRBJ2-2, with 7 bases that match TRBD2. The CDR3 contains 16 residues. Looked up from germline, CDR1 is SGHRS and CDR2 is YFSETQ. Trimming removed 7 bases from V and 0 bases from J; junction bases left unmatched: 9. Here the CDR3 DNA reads TGCGCCAGCCGTTCCGGGACTATCGCGAACACCGGGGAGCTGTTTTTT. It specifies CASRSGTIANTGELFF.

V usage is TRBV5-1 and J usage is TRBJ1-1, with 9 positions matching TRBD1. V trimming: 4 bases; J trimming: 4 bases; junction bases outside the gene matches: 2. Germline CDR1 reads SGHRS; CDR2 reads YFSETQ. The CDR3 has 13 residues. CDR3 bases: TGCGCCAGCAGCGAGGGACAGGGCACTGAAGCTTTCTTT. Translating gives CASSEGQGTEAFF.

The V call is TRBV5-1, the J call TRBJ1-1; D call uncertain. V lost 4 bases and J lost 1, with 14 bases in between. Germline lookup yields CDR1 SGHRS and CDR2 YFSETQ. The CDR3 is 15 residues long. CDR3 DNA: TGCGCCAGCAGCAACGCCGCGACATCGAACACTGAAGCTTTCTTT. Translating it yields CASSNAATSNTEAFF.

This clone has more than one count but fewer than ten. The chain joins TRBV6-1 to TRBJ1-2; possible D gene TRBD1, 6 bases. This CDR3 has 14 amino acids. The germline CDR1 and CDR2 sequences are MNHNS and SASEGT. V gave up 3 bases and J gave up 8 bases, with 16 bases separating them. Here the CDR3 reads CASSESPQGYGYTF. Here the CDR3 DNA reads TGTGCCAGCAGTGAGAGTCCCCAGGGGTACGGCTACACCTTC.

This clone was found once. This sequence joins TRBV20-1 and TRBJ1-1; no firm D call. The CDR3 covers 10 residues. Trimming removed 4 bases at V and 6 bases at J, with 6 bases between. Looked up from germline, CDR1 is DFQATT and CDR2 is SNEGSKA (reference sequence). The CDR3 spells CSAIISEAFF. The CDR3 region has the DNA TGCAGTGCTATTATCTCTGAAGCTTTCTTT.

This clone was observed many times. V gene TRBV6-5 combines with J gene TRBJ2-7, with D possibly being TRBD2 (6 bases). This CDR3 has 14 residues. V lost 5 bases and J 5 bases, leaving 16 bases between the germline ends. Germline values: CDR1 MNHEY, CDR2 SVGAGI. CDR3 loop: CASSPLSGRDEQYF. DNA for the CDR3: TGTGCCAGCAGTCCCCTGAGCGGGCGGGACGAGCAGTACTTC.

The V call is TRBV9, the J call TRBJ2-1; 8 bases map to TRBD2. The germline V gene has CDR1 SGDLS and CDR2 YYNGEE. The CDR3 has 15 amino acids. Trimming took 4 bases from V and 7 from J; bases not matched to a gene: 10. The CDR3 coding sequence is TGTGCCAGCAGCCCCGGGGGGGAGGTTTTAAATGAGCAGTTCTTC. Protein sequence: CASSPGGEVLNEQFF.

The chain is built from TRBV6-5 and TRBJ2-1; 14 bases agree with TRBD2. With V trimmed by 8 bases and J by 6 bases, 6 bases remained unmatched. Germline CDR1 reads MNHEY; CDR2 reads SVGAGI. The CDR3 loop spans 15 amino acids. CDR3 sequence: CASSLGTSGSNEQFF. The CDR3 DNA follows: TGTGCCAGCTCCCTAGGGACTAGCGGGAGCAATGAGCAGTTCTTC.

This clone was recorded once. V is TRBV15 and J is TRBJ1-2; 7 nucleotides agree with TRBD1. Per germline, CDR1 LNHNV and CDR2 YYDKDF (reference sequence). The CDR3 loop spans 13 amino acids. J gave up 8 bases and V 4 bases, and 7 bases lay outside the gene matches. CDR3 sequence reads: CATSIGQAVGYTF. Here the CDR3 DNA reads TGTGCCACCAGCATAGGACAGGCCGTAGGCTACACCTTC.

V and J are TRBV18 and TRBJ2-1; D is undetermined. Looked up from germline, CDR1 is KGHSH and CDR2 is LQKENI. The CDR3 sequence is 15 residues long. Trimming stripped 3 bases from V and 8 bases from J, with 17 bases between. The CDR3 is CASSPGRSESDEQFF. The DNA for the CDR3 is TGTGCCAGCTCACCCGGCCGGTCCGAAAGCGATGAGCAGTTCTTC.

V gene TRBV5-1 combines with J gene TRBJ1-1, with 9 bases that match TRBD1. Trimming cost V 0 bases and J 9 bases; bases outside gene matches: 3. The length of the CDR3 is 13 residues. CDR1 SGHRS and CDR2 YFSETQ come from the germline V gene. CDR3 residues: CASSLEQGAKAFF. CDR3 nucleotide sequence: TGCGCCAGCAGCTTGGAACAGGGGGCGAAAGCTTTCTTT.

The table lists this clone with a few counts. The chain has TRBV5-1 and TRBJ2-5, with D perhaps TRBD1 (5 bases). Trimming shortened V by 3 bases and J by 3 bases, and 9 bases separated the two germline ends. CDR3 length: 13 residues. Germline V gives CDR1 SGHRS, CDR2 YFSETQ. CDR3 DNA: TGCGCCAGCAGCTCGACAGATAAAGAGACCCAGTACTTC. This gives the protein CASSSTDKETQYF.

The CDR3 DNA reads as TGTGCCGGGTCTACAGGGCACCAGCCCCAGCATTTT. Encoded protein: CAGSTGHQPQHF. The chain has TRBV19 and TRBJ1-5; D is perhaps TRBD1 (6 bases). The CDR3 spans 12 residues. Germline V gene data show CDR1 as LNHDA and CDR2 as SQIVND (reference sequence). V was pared by 11 bases and J by 7 bases, with 15 bases between.

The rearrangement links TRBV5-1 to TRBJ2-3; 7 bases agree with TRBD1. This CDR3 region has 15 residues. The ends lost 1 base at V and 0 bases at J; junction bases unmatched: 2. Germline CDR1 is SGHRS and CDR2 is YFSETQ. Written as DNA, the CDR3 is TGCGCCAGCAGCTTGACAGGGGTCAGCACAGATACGCAGTATTTT. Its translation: CASSLTGVSTDTQYF.